Listed below are T cell receptor beta chains from one sample, sequenced in a study of blood T cell repertoires in COVID-19. TCRdb's table, derived via immunoSEQ multiplex PCR, lists solely in-frame clones and lacks some. Altogether around 110,000 clones are present, 90% being singletons, with the ten largest covering under 2%. The sequenced sample was peripheral blood. The receptors were gathered from a human donor with active COVID-19. The donor label of this sample is uncertain. CDR3s include the opening cysteine and the closing phenylalanine or tryptophan. A D gene is named only where the DNA matches it firmly. Rows may omit the clone size; those that give it use once, few, many or a size class.

TRBV7-6	-	TRBJ2-7	once	TGTGCCAGCAGCTTATTGCAGACTGGAGCCTACGAGCAGTACTTC	CASSLLQTGAYEQYF
TRBV5-8	TRBD2	TRBJ2-3	-	TGTGCCAGCAGCTCACTAGCGGGGGGGACAGATACGCAGTATTTT	CASSSLAGGTDTQYF
TRBV19	-	TRBJ2-2	-	TGTGCCAGTAACCGACAGCCGAACACCGGGGAGCTGTTTTTT	CASNRQPNTGELFF
TRBV7-2	TRBD2	TRBJ2-5	-	TGTGCCAGCAGCTCTCTACTAGCGGGGGGGGTCGAGACCCAGTACTTC	CASSSLLAGGVETQYF
TRBV27	TRBD2	TRBJ2-1	-	TGTGCCAGCAGATGGGCGGGGGGCAACTACAATGAGCAGTTCTTC	CASRWAGGNYNEQFF
TRBV2	-	TRBJ1-3	-	TGTGCCAGCAGCCGGGACAGAAACACCATATATTTT	CASSRDRNTIYF
TRBV5-4	TRBD1	TRBJ2-2	once	TGTGCCAGCAGCTTGGTCAAAATAGCACAGGGGTCCACCGGGGAGCTGTTTTTT	CASSLVKIAQGSTGELFF
TRBV7-3	TRBD1	TRBJ1-3	-	TGTGCCAGCAGCTTAGGGACAGGAACTGGAAACACCATATATTTT	CASSLGTGTGNTIYF
TRBV5-1	-	TRBJ1-6	-	TGCGCCAGCAGCTTGGTAGGACAGAGTAATTCACCCCTCCACTTT	CASSLVGQSNSPLHF
TRBV9	-	TRBJ2-5	-	TGTGCCAGCAGCGGACTCCCTCGAGGGGAGACCCAGTACTTC	CASSGLPRGETQYF
TRBV7-3	TRBD1	TRBJ2-5	-	TGTGCCAGCGGCTTTTTGGGTAGGTTCAGGGGGCGAGAGACCCAGTACTTC	CASGFLGRFRGRETQYF
TRBV11-2	-	TRBJ1-5	once	TGTGCCAGCAGCTTATCAGGGGATGGCCAGCCCCAGCATTTT	CASSLSGDGQPQHF
TRBV14	-	TRBJ2-5	-	TGTGCCAGCAGCCAAGGGTATTGGCGGGCGCAAGAGACCCAGTACTTC	CASSQGYWRAQETQYF
TRBV27	TRBD1	TRBJ1-4	-	TGTGCCAGCAGCCGGACAGGGGCGATTGAAAAACTGTTTTTT	CASSRTGAIEKLFF
TRBV7-6	TRBD2	TRBJ2-1	-	TGTGCCAGCAGCACACTAGCGGGGGACGACAATGAGCAGTTCTTC	CASSTLAGDDNEQFF
TRBV19	TRBD1	TRBJ1-1	-	TGTGCCAGTAGTCCAACTAACAGGGGATCGGGGTCGGAAGCTTTCTTT	CASSPTNRGSGSEAFF
TRBV19	-	TRBJ1-1	-	TGTGCCAGTAGTTTACGGGGTGAAGCTTTCTTT	CASSLRGEAFF
TRBV5-1	-	TRBJ2-3	-	TGCGCCAGCAGCTGGGACAATTCAGATACGCAGTATTTT	CASSWDNSDTQYF
TRBV6-2/TRBV6-3	TRBD2	TRBJ2-3	-	TGTGCCAGCACCCCACGCGGCGGGGGGCCAAGAAGCACAGATACGCAGTATTTT	CASTPRGGGPRSTDTQYF
TRBV6-5	-	TRBJ1-2	-	TGTGCCAGCAGTTACGGGTGGAGGGACTATGGCTACACCTTC	CASSYGWRDYGYTF
TRBV27	-	TRBJ2-2	-	TGTGCCAGCAGCCAAACGGGGACTCAGAACACCGGGGAGCTGTTTTTT	CASSQTGTQNTGELFF
TRBV7-9	TRBD1	TRBJ2-1	-	TGTGCCAGCAGCCCGGACAGGGTAAGAGACAATGAGCAGTTCTTC	CASSPDRVRDNEQFF
TRBV11-2	TRBD1	TRBJ1-4	-	TGTGCCAGCAGCATAAATCACAGGGGTGGTAATGAAAAACTGTTTTTT	CASSINHRGGNEKLFF
TRBV5-1	TRBD1	TRBJ1-2	once	TGCGCCAGCAGCATAAAGGACAGGGAAGATGGCTACACCTTC	CASSIKDREDGYTF
TRBV9	TRBD2	TRBJ2-1	-	TGTGCCAGCAGCGTAGCTACGAGCGGGGGGGCCATGGAGCAGTTCTTC	CASSVATSGGAMEQFF
TRBV5-6	-	TRBJ1-1	-	TGTGCCAGCAGCTTGATAGTTTTTCCGGGGAAGGAGTCTTTCTTT	CASSLIVFPGKESFF
TRBV15	TRBD1	TRBJ1-1	-	TGTGCCACCAGCAGGGGGACAGCTAATCCCTCCTTT	CATSRGTANPSF
TRBV28	TRBD1	TRBJ1-1	-	TGTGCCAGCAGTCCTCGGACAGGGTCGAACACTGAAGCTTTCTTT	CASSPRTGSNTEAFF
TRBV3-1/TRBV3-2	-	TRBJ1-2	-	TGTGCCAGCAGCCTGAGAAGTGGGGGGAACTATGGCTACACCTTC	CASSLRSGGNYGYTF
TRBV3-1/TRBV3-2	-	TRBJ1-2	few	TGTGCCAGCAGCCAAGATAACCGGTTACGTTATGGCTACACCTTC	CASSQDNRLRYGYTF
TRBV6-2/TRBV6-3	-	TRBJ2-7	-	TGTGCCAGCAGTCAACCCCCCGGGTACGAGCAGTACTTC	CASSQPPGYEQYF
TRBV5-1	TRBD2	TRBJ2-1	-	TGCGCCAGCATGATGACTAGCGGGGGGGCCGGCTACAATGAGCAGTTCTTC	CASMMTSGGAGYNEQFF
TRBV5-1	-	TRBJ1-1	-	TGCGCCAGCAGCTTGGACAGCGCGGGCACTGAAGCTTTCTTT	CASSLDSAGTEAFF
TRBV29-1	TRBD1	TRBJ2-2	-	TGCAGCGCCGGGGACAGGGCGAACACCGGGGAGCTGTTTTTT	CSAGDRANTGELFF
TRBV5-1	-	TRBJ2-1	-	TGCGCCAGCAGCTTGACAACCAATGAGCAGTTCTTC	CASSLTTNEQFF
TRBV6-1	-	TRBJ1-4	-	TGTGCCAGCAGTGAACCCTCAGTCATGGTGGAAAAACTGTTTTTT	CASSEPSVMVEKLFF
TRBV3-1/TRBV3-2	TRBD1	TRBJ1-3	-	TGTGCCAGCAGCCTCAGGGGGTCTGGAAACACCATATATTTT	CASSLRGSGNTIYF
TRBV6-2/TRBV6-3	TRBD1	TRBJ1-5	-	TGTGCCAGCAGTTACTCAGGGACAGCTTCTTTTAGCAATCAGCCCCAGCATTTT	CASSYSGTASFSNQPQHF
TRBV6-1	-	TRBJ1-6	-	TGTGCCAGCAGTGAAGGACGGCAGACAAGCAATAATTCACCCCTCCACTTT	CASSEGRQTSNNSPLHF
TRBV4-3	-	TRBJ2-3	-	TGCGCCAGCAGCCAAGATCAAGCGTTTACCACAGATACGCAGTATTTT	CASSQDQAFTTDTQYF
TRBV5-1	TRBD1	TRBJ2-7	-	TGCGCCAGCAGTATGGGCAGGGGGTACGAGCAGTACTTC	CASSMGRGYEQYF
TRBV5-6	TRBD1	TRBJ1-5	-	TGTGCCAGCAGCTTGGCCTTGGGACAGGGGGCCCTTAGCAATCAGCCCCAGCATTTT	CASSLALGQGALSNQPQHF
TRBV7-9	TRBD2	TRBJ2-3	-	TGTGCCAGCAGCTTAGGAAGGGCGGGGGGAATCACAGATACGCAGTATTTT	CASSLGRAGGITDTQYF
TRBV7-8	-	TRBJ2-7	-	TGTGCCAGCAGCTCCAGCGCAGGGGTCGAGCAGTACTTC	CASSSSAGVEQYF
TRBV4-3	-	TRBJ1-1	-	TGCGCCAGCAGCCAAGATTGGGGGGGGGAAGCTTTCTTT	CASSQDWGGEAFF
TRBV29-1	-	TRBJ2-6	once	TGCAGCGTTTCGTTCAGTGGGGCCAACGTCCTGACTTTC	CSVSFSGANVLTF
TRBV3-1/TRBV3-2	-	TRBJ1-1	-	TGTGCCAGCAGGGGGGGGACTGAAGCTTTCTTT	CASRGGTEAFF
TRBV19	TRBD1	TRBJ2-3	-	TGTGCCAGTAGTAAAAGGGACAGCCAGACTACGCAGTATTTT	CASSKRDSQTTQYF
TRBV7-2	TRBD1	TRBJ1-1	-	TGTGCCAGCACCCTATTACCGGGACAGATCACTGTGAACACTGAAGCTTTCTTT	CASTLLPGQITVNTEAFF
TRBV9	TRBD1	TRBJ2-1	once	TGTGCCAGCAGCGTAGAGGGGGCAGGGGGCTACAATGAGCAGTTCTTC	CASSVEGAGGYNEQFF